This TCR beta chain appears in the sequencing data of a study of T-cell memory formation after mild COVID-19. About the research overall: Clusters were largely donor specific.

The CDR3 consists of 15 residues. V lost 2 bases to trimming and J lost 0 bases, with 7 bases between them. In germline, CDR1 is MNHEY, CDR2 SVGAGI. This clonotype appeared many times. What it binds is not known. UMIs and sample barcodes were carried by the TCR alpha and TCR beta cDNA libraries that 5'RACE produced using constant-segment primers. From the 5' RACE reads, TCRdb called clonotypes with MiXCR, one entry per CDR3 protein. The sample shows around 200,000 distinct CDR3 sequences, about 20% of them seen only once. Study results and caveats: The finding that pre-infection memory included some responding clones suggested that cross-reactive memory joined.

Source material: PBMCs or a T cell subset sorted from them (not recorded which). The sequence was collected from an adult woman who had mild COVID-19 (a few samples of this study predate the infection). Cell type and time point are not known. The chain uses TRBV6-5 and TRBJ2-2; D uncertain. CDR3 DNA: TGTGCCAGCAGTTACGGGTCTCCGAACACCGGGGAGCTGTTTTTT. Amino acids: CASSYGSPNTGELFF.